These T cell receptor beta chains were read from a single sample in a study of shared clonotypes between healthy human individuals. Only in-frame clones appear in the TCRdb table, and some are missing; sequencing was by immunoSEQ multiplex PCR. The data contain 300,000 or so clones, about 74% of them seen just once; the ten biggest clones take up around 10%. The sample was memory CD4+ T cells sorted from blood. The receptors come from a man aged 30 to 39 in good health. CDR3s leave out the opening cysteine and the closing phenylalanine or tryptophan. Fields, in order: J gene, V gene, CDR3 protein.

>TRBJ2-3|TRBV5-1
ASYLDVGSTDTQY
>TRBJ2-1|TRBV15
ATSLGGDEQF
>TRBJ2-1|TRBV14
ASSGLGLGEQF
>TRBJ2-1|TRBV5-5
ASSWTPTYNEQF
>TRBJ2-3|TRBV7-9
ASSFGEGDLTDTQY
>TRBJ2-5|TRBV6-1
ASSEAFAGIQGAQY
>TRBJ2-1|TRBV7-2
ASSKRRSYNEQF
>TRBJ2-1|TRBV5-1
ASSLDGTSGREQF
>TRBJ2-3|TRBV5-1
ASSLGFSVAADTQY
>TRBJ2-4|TRBV25-1
ASSESLRERTKNIQY
>TRBJ1-1|TRBV20-1
STGIPVGAF
>TRBJ1-5|TRBV6-6
ASRETGGNQPQH
>TRBJ2-2|TRBV9
ASSDRGSGELF
>TRBJ2-5|TRBV7-9
ASSSGLGRGTQY
>TRBJ2-1|TRBV18
ASSPGTARGEQF
>TRBJ2-2|TRBV6-6
ASSWTLTGELF
>TRBJ2-3|TRBV11-3
ASSLGPSGTDTQY
>TRBJ1-2|TRBV28
ASSLDNYGYT
>TRBJ2-5|TRBV18
ASSPPGLAEETQY
>TRBJ2-7|TRBV6-6
ASSYGTGAYEQY
>TRBJ2-1|TRBV7-6
ASSQRDRQQF
>TRBJ1-5|TRBV6-6
ASRTYQVEDSAQH